The present entry profiles one T cell receptor (beta chain) with its context. Its antigen is unidentified. The sample comes from a study of blood T cells in healthy people across ages. Every participating donor contributed 8.5 to 10 milliliters of peripheral blood through a draw. Per-sample PBMC isolation yielded at least 7 million cells. This CDR3 region has 12 residues. Trimming took 5 bases from V and 6 from J, leaving 7 bases between them. In germline, CDR1 is SGHAT, CDR2 FQNNGV. Sample-barcoded 5' priming and a J-beta primer mix drove a second PCR of roughly 6 to 12 cycles. Each cDNA molecule was tagged by a template-switch adaptor with 12 random nucleotides. One entry per CDR3 protein results from TCRdb running MiXCR on the 5' RACE reads. The table records about 1.8 million distinct CDR3 sequences, approximately 50% of them present only once. Study observations and caveats: Among T cells, TCR beta diversity per million cells dropped roughly linearly as age rose.

The chain uses TRBV11-2 and TRBJ2-2, with D unclear. This clonotype was sampled from a woman in her thirties or forties in good health. The sample comprised blood. This CDR3 reads CASSPAAGELFF. The CDR3 DNA is TGTGCCAGCAGCCCGGCCGCCGGGGAGCTGTTTTTT.